This T cell receptor (beta chain) is from a study of CD8 T cells in ankylosing spondylitis. Germline CDR1 reads MDHEN; CDR2 reads SYDVKM. The CDR3 contains 13 residues. V was trimmed by 4 bases and J by 9 bases, leaving 16 bases between them. As the method for making TCR beta libraries, quantitative 5'-RACE with molecular barcodes was used. TCRdb reanalysed the 5' RACE reads using MiXCR and keeps one entry per CDR3 protein. Found here are 450,000 to 550,000 distinct CDR3 sequences, about 5.7% of them singletons; the top ten hold roughly 3.2%. This clonotype was seen many times. As yet, its antigen is unknown. Findings and limits, study-wide: Significant enrichment of disease-linked clones was reported in matched ankylosing spondylitis synovial fluid. With a CD8+ phenotype, disease-linked clones were relatively rare in peripheral blood. For ankylosing spondylitis blood, a TCR beta motif of about eight highly homologous variants appeared characteristic. Some motif variants were previously reported in reactive arthritis synovial fluid and blood.

V usage is TRBV28 and J usage is TRBJ2-7; D tentatively reads TRBD1 or TRBD2 (5 bases each). This TCR derives from a male donor with ankylosing spondylitis. Sequences were obtained from blood, either unsorted or a sorted T cell fraction (not recorded which). CDR3 sequence reads: CASSSPGPTRQYF. CDR3 DNA sequence: TGTGCCAGCAGTTCTCCGGGACCCACGAGGCAGTACTTC.